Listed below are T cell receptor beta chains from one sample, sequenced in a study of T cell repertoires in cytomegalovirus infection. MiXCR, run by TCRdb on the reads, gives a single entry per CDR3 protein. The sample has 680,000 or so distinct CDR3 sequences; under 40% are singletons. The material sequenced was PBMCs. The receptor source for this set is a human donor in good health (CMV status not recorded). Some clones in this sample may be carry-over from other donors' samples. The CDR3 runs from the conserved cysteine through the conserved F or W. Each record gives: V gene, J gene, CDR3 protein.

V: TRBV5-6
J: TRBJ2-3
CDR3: CASSQTGGPSTDTQYF

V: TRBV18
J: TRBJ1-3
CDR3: CASSSPGRGRNTIYF

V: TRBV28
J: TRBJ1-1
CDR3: CASRMDRANTEAFF

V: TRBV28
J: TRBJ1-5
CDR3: CASSSDSVNQPQHF

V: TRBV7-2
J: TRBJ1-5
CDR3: CASSLMAGGNQPQHF

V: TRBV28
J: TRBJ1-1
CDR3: CASSFPSTWRTEAFF

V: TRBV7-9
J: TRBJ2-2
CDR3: CASSLGSGLARTGELFF

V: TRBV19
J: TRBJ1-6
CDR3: CASSAKTGWGDSPLHF

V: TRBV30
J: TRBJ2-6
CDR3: CAWRRSSGANVLTF

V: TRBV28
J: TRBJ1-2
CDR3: CASSQGTGIGGYTF

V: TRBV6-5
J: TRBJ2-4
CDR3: CASAEDSYEYF

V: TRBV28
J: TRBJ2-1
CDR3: CASIRRGQSYNEQFF

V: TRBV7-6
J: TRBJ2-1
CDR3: CASSFWASGGFVNEQFF

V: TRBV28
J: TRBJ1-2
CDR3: CASRSIASPLHYGYTF

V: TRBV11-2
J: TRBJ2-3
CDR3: CASSIGRWGSDTQYF

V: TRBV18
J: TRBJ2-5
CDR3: CASSPFPPNGPQETQYF

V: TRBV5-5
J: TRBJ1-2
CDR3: CASSLVPGQGSHGYTF

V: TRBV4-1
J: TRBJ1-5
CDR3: CASSQTGLDQPQHF

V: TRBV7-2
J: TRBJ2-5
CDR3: CASSGRGSQSQETQYF

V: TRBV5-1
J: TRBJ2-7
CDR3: CASSARQGASYEQYF

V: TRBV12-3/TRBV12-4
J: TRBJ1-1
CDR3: CASSLVGGNTGAFF

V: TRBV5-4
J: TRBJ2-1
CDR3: CASSWGQGAYNEQFF

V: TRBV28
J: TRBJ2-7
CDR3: CASSFGTAYEQYF

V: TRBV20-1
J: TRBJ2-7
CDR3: CSAVRGLRDEQYF

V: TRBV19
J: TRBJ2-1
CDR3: CASSTTRGRNNEQFF